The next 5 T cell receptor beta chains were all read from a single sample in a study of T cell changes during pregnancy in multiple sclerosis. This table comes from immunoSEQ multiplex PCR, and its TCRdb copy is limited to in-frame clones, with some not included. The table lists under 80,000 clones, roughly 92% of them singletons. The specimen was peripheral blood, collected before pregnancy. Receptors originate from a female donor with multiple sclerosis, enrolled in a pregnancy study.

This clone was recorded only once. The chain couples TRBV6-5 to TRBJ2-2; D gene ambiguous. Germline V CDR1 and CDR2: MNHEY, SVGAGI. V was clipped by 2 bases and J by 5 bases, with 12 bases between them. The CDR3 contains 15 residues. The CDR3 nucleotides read TGTGCCAGCAGTTACGTTCGGTTGAGGACCGGGGAGCTGTTTTTT. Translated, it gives CASSYVRLRTGELFF.

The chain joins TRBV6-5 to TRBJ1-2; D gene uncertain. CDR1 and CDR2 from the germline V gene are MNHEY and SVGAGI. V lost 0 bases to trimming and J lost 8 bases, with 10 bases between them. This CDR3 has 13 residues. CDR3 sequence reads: CASSYSPGYGYTF. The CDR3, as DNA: TGTGCCAGCAGTTACTCTCCCGGTTACGGCTACACCTTC.

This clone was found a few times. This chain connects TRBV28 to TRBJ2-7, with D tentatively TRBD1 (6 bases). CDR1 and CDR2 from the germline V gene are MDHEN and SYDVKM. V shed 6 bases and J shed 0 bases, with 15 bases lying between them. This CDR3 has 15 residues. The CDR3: CASSPGHWSSYEQYF. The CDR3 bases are TGTGCCAGCAGCCCGGGACACTGGAGCTCCTACGAGCAGTACTTC.

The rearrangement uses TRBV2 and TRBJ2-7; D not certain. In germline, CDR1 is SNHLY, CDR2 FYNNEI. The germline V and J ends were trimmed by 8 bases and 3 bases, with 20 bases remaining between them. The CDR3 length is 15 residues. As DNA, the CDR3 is TGTGCCAGCCGGCTGCGCGGTCAAGCTTTCTACGAGCAGTACTTC. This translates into CASRLRGQAFYEQYF.

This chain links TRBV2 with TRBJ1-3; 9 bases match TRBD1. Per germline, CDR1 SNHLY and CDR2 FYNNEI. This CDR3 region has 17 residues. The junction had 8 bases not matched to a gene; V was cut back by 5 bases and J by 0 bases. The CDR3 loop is CASSPRTGAISGNTIYF. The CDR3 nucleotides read TGTGCCAGCAGTCCCAGGACAGGGGCTATCTCTGGAAACACCATATATTTT.